The source of this T cell receptor beta chain is a study of blood T cell repertoires in COVID-19 (TCRdb year 2020). A note on the overall study: Samples covering the acute and convalescent phases of COVID-19 were provided by collaborators in the United States, Italy and Spain. The material from the prospective study consisted of cDNA or gDNA derived from T cells, B-cell-depleted T cells, or PBMCs. Deeply sampled blood TCRbeta repertoires from subjects exposed to, actively infected with, or recovered from COVID-19 were included in the dataset. The repertoires were released in a freely available public database meant as a resource for research on the immune response to SARS-CoV-2. The samples were drawn from two sources: the first 160 participants of the ongoing ImmuneRACE study, and 1,000 to 1,500 subjects contributed by 6 global collaborators. A de-identified subject ID, COVID-19 status, age in years and sex were almost always included in the sample metadata. HLA class I and class II types, where available, came from metadata supplied by the sample provider rather than from assay-based typing.

Each collaborating institution followed its own protocols to collect whole blood in K2EDTA tubes. For TCRbeta analysis, collaborator samples were shipped as frozen whole blood, as isolated PBMCs, or as DNA extracted from either sample type. TCRbeta CDR3 regions were amplified from genomic DNA by means of the immunoSEQ Assay, a bias-controlled multiplex PCR. Per the source publication's procedure: The number of nucleated cells in each sample was estimated by amplification of reference gene primers within the assay. To quantify the absolute abundance of each unique TCRbeta CDR3 rearrangement, sequence reads were collapsed and filtered. For each sample, productive Simpson clonality was calculated as the square root of Simpson's diversity index across productive rearrangements. TCRdb holds this immuneACCESS table with in-frame rearrangements only. Some clones are missing; in checked studies, unresolved V genes explain under half, and the rest has no known cause. V, J and clone size were drawn from that table, and D and trimming were deduced from the DNA. This sample comprises about 200,000 clones, around 80% of them detected only once. The biggest ten clones account for less than 7% of the sample.

Results the study describes overall, beyond this receptor: How much clinical and demographic metadata was included differed by source and by participant, and the metadata was provided uncurated.

In the germline V gene, CDR1 corresponds to SGHRS and CDR2 to YFSETQ. V lost 4 bases and J lost 9 bases, and the count of bases not matched to a germline gene is 10. Taken from cysteine to phenylalanine, the CDR3 has 16 residues. CDR3 DNA is the only sequence kept; it has 48 bases, read in frame from the first base. On this clone itself: There is no known antigen for this receptor. There are no base qualities to consult, and no much larger clone falls within one base.

Recombination connected TRBV5-1 to TRBJ2-1, and 13 bases in between align with TRBD2. Sequenced material: peripheral blood. The source of this sequence is a woman in her sixties or seventies with acute or convalescent COVID-19. The sequenced DNA: TGCGCCAGCAGCCTACGGACTAGCGGGAGTCCCGGTGAGCAGTTCTTC. This is translated as CASSLRTSGSPGEQFF.